This is a list of T cell receptor beta chains from one sample in a study of blood T cell repertoires in COVID-19. Profiled with immunoSEQ multiplex PCR; TCRdb holds only in-frame clones, not every one. The sample consists of 150,000 to 200,000 clones, around four fifths of them appearing once. The sample comprised peripheral blood. The receptors stem from a man aged 70 or older with acute or convalescent COVID-19. Each CDR3 is given with its conserved first and last residue. The order of the fields is CDR3 protein, CDR3 DNA, clone size, J gene, V gene, D gene. D genes are given only for firm matches. A clone size is listed for some rows: how often the clone was seen (once, few, many), or a class if it is expanded.

cdr3_aa: CASSLDQGFTYGYTF
cdr3_nt: TGTGCCAGCAGCTTAGATCAGGGGTTCACCTATGGCTACACCTTC
clone_size: once
j_call: TRBJ1-2
v_call: TRBV11-2
d_call: NA

cdr3_aa: CASSVATTGELFF
cdr3_nt: TGTGCCAGCAGCGTGGCAACCACCGGGGAGCTGTTTTTT
clone_size: NA
j_call: TRBJ2-2
v_call: TRBV9
d_call: NA

cdr3_aa: CASSVHSGTGAIFTGELFF
cdr3_nt: TGTGCCAGCAGTGTGCATTCCGGGACAGGGGCAATATTTACCGGGGAGCTGTTTTTT
clone_size: NA
j_call: TRBJ2-2
v_call: TRBV6-1
d_call: TRBD1

cdr3_aa: CASSQPPGQSRFHYGYTF
cdr3_nt: TGCGCCAGCAGTCAGCCACCGGGACAGTCAAGGTTTCACTATGGCTACACCTTC
clone_size: NA
j_call: TRBJ1-2
v_call: TRBV23-1
d_call: TRBD1

cdr3_aa: CATSDGSAGRGNQPQHF
cdr3_nt: TGTGCCACCAGTGATGGATCGGCAGGGAGGGGCAATCAGCCCCAGCATTTT
clone_size: NA
j_call: TRBJ1-5
v_call: TRBV24-1
d_call: NA

cdr3_aa: CASSQILPDRMVRQGLTDTQYF
cdr3_nt: TGTGCCAGCAGCCAAATTTTGCCGGATCGAATGGTCCGACAGGGGTTAACAGATACGCAGTATTTT
clone_size: NA
j_call: TRBJ2-3
v_call: TRBV3-1/TRBV3-2
d_call: TRBD1

cdr3_aa: CASSDPSGRAKNIQYF
cdr3_nt: TGTGCCAGTAGCGATCCTAGCGGGAGGGCCAAAAACATTCAGTACTTC
clone_size: few
j_call: TRBJ2-4
v_call: TRBV19
d_call: TRBD2

cdr3_aa: CSASTGGNYGYTF
cdr3_nt: TGCAGTGCTAGTACCGGGGGTAACTATGGCTACACCTTC
clone_size: NA
j_call: TRBJ1-2
v_call: TRBV20-1
d_call: NA

cdr3_aa: CATSDFGEAGTDTQYF
cdr3_nt: TGTGCCACCAGTGATTTCGGGGAGGCTGGCACAGATACGCAGTATTTT
clone_size: NA
j_call: TRBJ2-3
v_call: TRBV24-1
d_call: NA

cdr3_aa: CASSKGQGWNTEAFF
cdr3_nt: TGTGCCAGCAGCAAAGGACAGGGCTGGAACACTGAAGCTTTCTTT
clone_size: NA
j_call: TRBJ1-1
v_call: TRBV11-3
d_call: TRBD1

cdr3_aa: CASSQPQGAGTDTQYF
cdr3_nt: TGTGCCAGCAGCCAACCACAGGGAGCGGGCACAGATACGCAGTATTTT
clone_size: NA
j_call: TRBJ2-3
v_call: TRBV4-2
d_call: NA

cdr3_aa: CASSQNFQGRLNTEAFF
cdr3_nt: TGTGCCAGCAGCCAGAATTTTCAGGGCAGACTGAACACTGAAGCTTTCTTT
clone_size: NA
j_call: TRBJ1-1
v_call: TRBV3-1/TRBV3-2
d_call: NA

cdr3_aa: CASSSLAGYGYTF
cdr3_nt: TGTGCCAGCAGCTCCCTCGCCGGCTATGGCTACACCTTC
clone_size: NA
j_call: TRBJ1-2
v_call: TRBV2
d_call: NA

cdr3_aa: CASSGRQGWTEAFF
cdr3_nt: TGTGCCAGCAGCGGCAGACAGGGGTGGACTGAAGCTTTCTTT
clone_size: NA
j_call: TRBJ1-1
v_call: TRBV7-2
d_call: TRBD1

cdr3_aa: CASSFARGQEYEQYF
cdr3_nt: TGTGCCAGCAGCTTCGCCAGGGGGCAAGAATACGAGCAGTACTTC
clone_size: NA
j_call: TRBJ2-7
v_call: TRBV5-6
d_call: TRBD1

cdr3_aa: CASSQDSVIVYGYTF
cdr3_nt: TGTGCCAGCAGCCAAGATTCCGTAATCGTCTATGGCTACACCTTC
clone_size: NA
j_call: TRBJ1-2
v_call: TRBV3-1/TRBV3-2
d_call: NA

cdr3_aa: CASSALGAGGNNEQFF
cdr3_nt: TGTGCCAGCAGCGCCCTCGGGGCGGGGGGGAACAATGAGCAGTTCTTC
clone_size: few
j_call: TRBJ2-1
v_call: TRBV9
d_call: TRBD2

cdr3_aa: CASSPDRDLYGYTF
cdr3_nt: TGTGCCAGCAGCCCCGACAGGGACCTCTATGGCTACACCTTC
clone_size: NA
j_call: TRBJ1-2
v_call: TRBV7-9
d_call: TRBD1

cdr3_aa: CASANFRDREETQYF
cdr3_nt: TGTGCTAGTGCCAACTTCCGGGACAGAGAAGAGACCCAGTACTTC
clone_size: NA
j_call: TRBJ2-5
v_call: TRBV12-5
d_call: TRBD1

cdr3_aa: CASNVNQGTGNSPLHF
cdr3_nt: TGCGCCAGCAACGTCAACCAGGGGACAGGCAATTCACCCCTCCACTTT
clone_size: NA
j_call: TRBJ1-6
v_call: TRBV5-1
d_call: TRBD1

cdr3_aa: CASSLRGQHTGELFF
cdr3_nt: TGTGCCAGCAGCTTAAGAGGACAGCACACCGGGGAGCTGTTTTTT
clone_size: NA
j_call: TRBJ2-2
v_call: TRBV7-3
d_call: NA

cdr3_aa: CATSRDRNQPQHF
cdr3_nt: TGTGCCACCAGCAGAGATCGGAATCAGCCCCAGCATTTT
clone_size: NA
j_call: TRBJ1-5
v_call: TRBV15
d_call: NA

cdr3_aa: CASSHRDRASYEQYF
cdr3_nt: TGTGCCAGCAGCCACCGCGACAGGGCATCCTACGAGCAGTACTTC
clone_size: NA
j_call: TRBJ2-7
v_call: TRBV13
d_call: TRBD1

cdr3_aa: CASSFPTFAGRYNEQFF
cdr3_nt: TGTGCCAGCAGCTTCCCTACTTTTGCGGGTCGGTACAATGAGCAGTTCTTC
clone_size: NA
j_call: TRBJ2-1
v_call: TRBV7-2
d_call: NA

cdr3_aa: CASSFQGIVFNEQFF
cdr3_nt: TGTGCCAGCAGCTTTCAGGGAATTGTTTTCAATGAGCAGTTCTTC
clone_size: NA
j_call: TRBJ2-1
v_call: TRBV11-2
d_call: NA

cdr3_aa: CATYRDRGAFF
cdr3_nt: TGTGCCACCTACCGGGACAGGGGAGCTTTCTTT
clone_size: NA
j_call: TRBJ1-1
v_call: TRBV6-5
d_call: TRBD1

cdr3_aa: CATKTGGQETQYF
cdr3_nt: TGTGCCACCAAGACGGGGGGGCAGGAGACCCAGTACTTC
clone_size: NA
j_call: TRBJ2-5
v_call: TRBV6-5
d_call: TRBD2

cdr3_aa: CASSLAKNTEAFF
cdr3_nt: TGTGCCAGCAGCTTAGCCAAGAACACTGAAGCTTTCTTT
clone_size: NA
j_call: TRBJ1-1
v_call: TRBV7-6
d_call: NA

cdr3_aa: CASSERAGGNKNIQYF
cdr3_nt: TGCGCCAGCAGTGAACGGGCGGGGGGGAATAAAAACATTCAGTACTTC
clone_size: NA
j_call: TRBJ2-4
v_call: TRBV10-2
d_call: TRBD2

cdr3_aa: CASSLGPGANYGYTF
cdr3_nt: TGTGCCAGCAGCTTAGGGCCAGGGGCTAACTATGGCTACACCTTC
clone_size: NA
j_call: TRBJ1-2
v_call: TRBV11-2
d_call: NA

cdr3_aa: CAISPGVTRNTIYF
cdr3_nt: TGTGCCATCAGCCCCGGAGTCACCCGAAACACCATATATTTT
clone_size: NA
j_call: TRBJ1-3
v_call: TRBV10-3
d_call: NA

cdr3_aa: CASSRGPGRLAGANIQYF
cdr3_nt: TGTGCCAGCAGCCGAGGTCCCGGCCGGCTAGCGGGAGCTAACATTCAGTACTTC
clone_size: NA
j_call: TRBJ2-4
v_call: TRBV7-8
d_call: TRBD2

cdr3_aa: CASSPPNRGAADTQYF
cdr3_nt: TGTGCCAGCTCACCACCCAATCGAGGAGCAGCAGATACGCAGTATTTT
clone_size: few
j_call: TRBJ2-3
v_call: TRBV18
d_call: NA

cdr3_aa: CASSLGQGWGYTEAFF
cdr3_nt: TGTGCCAGCAGCCTCGGACAGGGATGGGGGTACACTGAAGCTTTCTTT
clone_size: NA
j_call: TRBJ1-1
v_call: TRBV5-6
d_call: TRBD1

cdr3_aa: CASSQDPRGTQYF
cdr3_nt: TGTGCCAGCAGCCAGGATCCCCGGGGTACGCAGTATTTT
clone_size: NA
j_call: TRBJ2-3
v_call: TRBV4-2
d_call: NA

cdr3_aa: CASSLRTGIHEQFF
cdr3_nt: TGTGCCAGCAGCCTCAGGACAGGTATCCATGAGCAGTTCTTC
clone_size: NA
j_call: TRBJ2-1
v_call: TRBV5-5
d_call: TRBD1

cdr3_aa: CASSLLALSYGYTF
cdr3_nt: TGTGCCAGCAGCTTACTCGCTCTAAGCTATGGCTACACCTTC
clone_size: NA
j_call: TRBJ1-2
v_call: TRBV13
d_call: NA

cdr3_aa: CATSDDPSGRPKDEQFF
cdr3_nt: TGTGCCACCAGTGATGATCCAAGCGGGAGGCCTAAGGATGAGCAGTTCTTC
clone_size: NA
j_call: TRBJ2-1
v_call: TRBV24-1
d_call: TRBD2

cdr3_aa: CASSLGGTQPQHF
cdr3_nt: TGTGCCAGCAGTTTGGGAGGTACTCAGCCCCAGCATTTT
clone_size: NA
j_call: TRBJ1-5
v_call: TRBV28
d_call: NA

cdr3_aa: CASSATHLALKPHEQYF
cdr3_nt: TGTGCCAGCAGCGCCACTCATCTAGCGTTAAAACCCCACGAGCAGTACTTC
clone_size: NA
j_call: TRBJ2-7
v_call: TRBV9
d_call: NA

cdr3_aa: CASRDRESYTF
cdr3_nt: TGCGCCAGCAGAGACAGGGAAAGCTACACCTTC
clone_size: NA
j_call: TRBJ1-2
v_call: TRBV10-2
d_call: TRBD1

cdr3_aa: CASRPTGADTQYF
cdr3_nt: TGTGCCAGCAGGCCAACAGGGGCAGATACGCAGTATTTT
clone_size: NA
j_call: TRBJ2-3
v_call: TRBV6-5
d_call: TRBD1

cdr3_aa: CASSAGLQETQYF
cdr3_nt: TGTGCCAGCTCAGCCGGACTGCAAGAGACCCAGTACTTC
clone_size: many
j_call: TRBJ2-5
v_call: TRBV18
d_call: NA

cdr3_aa: CASSSGETQPQHF
cdr3_nt: TGTGCCAGTAGTTCAGGGGAAACCCAGCCCCAGCATTTT
clone_size: once
j_call: TRBJ1-5
v_call: TRBV19
d_call: NA

cdr3_aa: CASSSWTGDRGIRSSTDTQYF
cdr3_nt: TGTGCCAGCTCATCATGGACCGGGGACAGGGGAATAAGATCTAGCACAGATACGCAGTATTTT
clone_size: NA
j_call: TRBJ2-3
v_call: TRBV18
d_call: TRBD1

cdr3_aa: CASSTYTDTQYF
cdr3_nt: TGCGCCAGCAGCACCTACACAGATACGCAGTATTTT
clone_size: NA
j_call: TRBJ2-3
v_call: TRBV5-1
d_call: NA

cdr3_aa: CASSSPDRGIVGYTF
cdr3_nt: TGTGCCAGCAGCTCTCCGGACAGGGGAATAGTTGGCTACACCTTC
clone_size: NA
j_call: TRBJ1-2
v_call: TRBV7-9
d_call: TRBD1

cdr3_aa: CASSHLTGGDDGYTF
cdr3_nt: TGTGCCAGCAGTCACTTGACAGGGGGCGACGATGGCTACACCTTC
clone_size: NA
j_call: TRBJ1-2
v_call: TRBV6-5
d_call: TRBD1

cdr3_aa: CASSPLGTSSSTDTQYF
cdr3_nt: TGTGCCAGCTCACCTCTAGGGACTAGCAGTTCCACAGATACGCAGTATTTT
clone_size: NA
j_call: TRBJ2-3
v_call: TRBV18
d_call: TRBD2